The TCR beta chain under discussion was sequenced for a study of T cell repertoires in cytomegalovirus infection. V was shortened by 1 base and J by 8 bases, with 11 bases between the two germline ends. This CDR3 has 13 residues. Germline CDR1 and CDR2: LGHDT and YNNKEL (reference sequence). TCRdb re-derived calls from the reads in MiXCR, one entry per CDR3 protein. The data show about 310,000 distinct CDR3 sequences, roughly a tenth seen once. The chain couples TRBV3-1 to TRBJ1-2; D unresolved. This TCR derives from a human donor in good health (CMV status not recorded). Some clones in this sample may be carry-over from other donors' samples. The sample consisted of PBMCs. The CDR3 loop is CASSQVRQSGYTF. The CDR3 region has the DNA TGTGCCAGCAGCCAAGTTAGACAATCCGGCTACACCTTC.